What follows is one TCR beta chain and its context. This specimen belongs to a study of OX40 agonist ivuxolimab in advanced cancers. Turning to the study itself: All patients had ivuxolimab intravenously every 2 weeks at 0.01 to 10 mg/kg.

With 2 bases clipped from V and 4 bases from J, the junction kept 6 bases outside the gene matches. Germline V CDR1 and CDR2: KGHSH, LQKENI. The CDR3 spans 15 residues. The repertoire was sequenced with immunoSEQ multiplex PCR; TCRdb's copy has only in-frame clones and lacks some. The repertoire holds more than 45,000 clones, with 80% to 85% as singletons. The sequence was obtained from an adult with an advanced solid tumor such as melanoma, head and neck, liver or kidney cancer. The V and J genes are TRBV18 and TRBJ2-3; 7 nucleotides align to TRBD2. Source: CD4+ or CD8+ T cells sorted from blood, taken in a trial of the OX40 agonist ivuxolimab. CDR3 in DNA: TGTGCCAGCTCACCAGAAGCGGGAACCGCAGATACGCAGTATTTT. It yields the protein CASSPEAGTADTQYF.